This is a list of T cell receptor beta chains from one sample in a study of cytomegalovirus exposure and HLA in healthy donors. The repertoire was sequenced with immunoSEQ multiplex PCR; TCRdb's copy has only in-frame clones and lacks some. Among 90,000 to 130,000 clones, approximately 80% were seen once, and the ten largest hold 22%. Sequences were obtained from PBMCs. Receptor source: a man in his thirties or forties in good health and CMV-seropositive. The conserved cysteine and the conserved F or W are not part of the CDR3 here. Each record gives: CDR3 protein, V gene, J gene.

CDR3: SGSTNYGYT
V: TRBV20-1
J: TRBJ1-2

CDR3: ASSRPRGTVETQY
V: TRBV6-1
J: TRBJ2-5

CDR3: ASSYSPNSIEQY
V: TRBV6-5
J: TRBJ2-7

CDR3: ASTPRTVPSYEQY
V: TRBV28
J: TRBJ2-7

CDR3: ASSQLGQANTEAF
V: TRBV7-9
J: TRBJ1-1

CDR3: ASSPMTRGHTGELF
V: TRBV5-4
J: TRBJ2-2

CDR3: ASSKGRQRRSYEQY
V: TRBV21-1
J: TRBJ2-7

CDR3: ASSIDWANVLT
V: TRBV5-1
J: TRBJ2-6

CDR3: ASSLTGADTQY
V: TRBV5-4
J: TRBJ2-3

CDR3: ASSEGQEYEQY
V: TRBV6-1
J: TRBJ2-7

CDR3: ASSRYYPGNEKLF
V: TRBV19
J: TRBJ1-4

CDR3: ASGSTVQAF
V: TRBV2
J: TRBJ1-1

CDR3: ASSSWTSGVYNEQF
V: TRBV5-1
J: TRBJ2-1

CDR3: ASRRGSGREGRETQY
V: TRBV2
J: TRBJ2-5

CDR3: ASSPGGGDGYT
V: TRBV5-6
J: TRBJ1-2

CDR3: ASSPTGKGYGYT
V: TRBV4-1
J: TRBJ1-2

CDR3: ASSLLQGGYGYT
V: TRBV28
J: TRBJ1-2

CDR3: ASSLTGEGSYGYT
V: TRBV2
J: TRBJ1-2

CDR3: ASSLVGDTEAF
V: TRBV5-1
J: TRBJ1-1

CDR3: ASSFDRSSNTEAF
V: TRBV6-5
J: TRBJ1-1

CDR3: AIRMGQGIDETQY
V: TRBV10-3
J: TRBJ2-5

CDR3: ASSVPKTSGYSYNEQF
V: TRBV7-9
J: TRBJ2-1

CDR3: ASSLGGGGVSDNEQF
V: TRBV11-2
J: TRBJ2-1

CDR3: ASSEGQGADTQY
V: TRBV6-4
J: TRBJ2-3